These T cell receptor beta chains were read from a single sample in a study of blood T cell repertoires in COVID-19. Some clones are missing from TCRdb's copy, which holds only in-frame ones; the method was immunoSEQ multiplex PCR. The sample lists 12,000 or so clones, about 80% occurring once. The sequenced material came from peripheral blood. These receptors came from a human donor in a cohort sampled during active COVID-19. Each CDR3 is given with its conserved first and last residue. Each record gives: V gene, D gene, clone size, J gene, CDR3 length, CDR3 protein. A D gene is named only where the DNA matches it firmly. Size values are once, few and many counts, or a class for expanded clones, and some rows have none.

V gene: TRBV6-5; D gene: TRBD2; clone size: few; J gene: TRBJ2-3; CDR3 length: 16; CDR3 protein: CASSYTTSVTTDTQYF
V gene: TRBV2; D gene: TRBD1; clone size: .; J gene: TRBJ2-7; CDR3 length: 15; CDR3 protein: CASSGTGVPTYEQYF
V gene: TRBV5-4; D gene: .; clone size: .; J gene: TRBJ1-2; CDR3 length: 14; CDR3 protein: CASTWDTSNYGYTF
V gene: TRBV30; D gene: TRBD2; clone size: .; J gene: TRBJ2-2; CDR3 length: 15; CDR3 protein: CAWNRGGMNTGELFF
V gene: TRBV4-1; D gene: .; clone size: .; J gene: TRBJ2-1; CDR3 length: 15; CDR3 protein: CASSQGYILNNEQFF
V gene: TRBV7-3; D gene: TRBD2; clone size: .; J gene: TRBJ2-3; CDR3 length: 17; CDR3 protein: CASSLRLAGVSTDTQYF
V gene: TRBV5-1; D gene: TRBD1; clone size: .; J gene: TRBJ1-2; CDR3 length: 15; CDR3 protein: CASSMLFRGPVGYTF
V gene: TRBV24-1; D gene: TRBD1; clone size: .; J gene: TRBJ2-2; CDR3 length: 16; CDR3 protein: CATSDWTGVGTGELFF
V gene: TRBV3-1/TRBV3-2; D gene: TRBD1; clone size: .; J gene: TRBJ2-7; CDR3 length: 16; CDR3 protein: CASSQDQQGAWYEQYF
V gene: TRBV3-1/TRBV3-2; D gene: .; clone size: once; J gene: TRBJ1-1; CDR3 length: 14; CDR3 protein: CASSQDLRGTEAFF
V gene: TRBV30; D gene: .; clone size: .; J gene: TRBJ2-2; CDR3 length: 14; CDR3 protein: CAWRAAGGTGELFF
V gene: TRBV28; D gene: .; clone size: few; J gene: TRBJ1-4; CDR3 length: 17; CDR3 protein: CASSLLAGRGANEKLFF
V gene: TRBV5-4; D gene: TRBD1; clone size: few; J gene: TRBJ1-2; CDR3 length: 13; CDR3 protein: CASSWTGSYGYTF
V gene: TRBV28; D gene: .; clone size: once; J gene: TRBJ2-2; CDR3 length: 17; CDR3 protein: CASSSQRRQSFTGELFF
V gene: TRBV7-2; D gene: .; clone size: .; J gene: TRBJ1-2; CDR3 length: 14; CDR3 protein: CASSSNAGGYGYTF
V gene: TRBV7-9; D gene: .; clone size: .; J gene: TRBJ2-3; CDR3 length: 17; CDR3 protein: CASSATIGGARGDTQYF
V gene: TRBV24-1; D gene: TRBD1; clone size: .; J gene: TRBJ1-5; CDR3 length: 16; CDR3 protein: CATSEIRRQGGQPQHF
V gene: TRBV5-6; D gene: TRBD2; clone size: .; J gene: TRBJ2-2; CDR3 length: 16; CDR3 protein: CASSRRGAAMAGELFF
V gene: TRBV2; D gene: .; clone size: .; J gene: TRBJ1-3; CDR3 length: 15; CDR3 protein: CASSEADSRGNTIYF
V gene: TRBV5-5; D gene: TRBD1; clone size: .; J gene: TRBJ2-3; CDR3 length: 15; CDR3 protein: CASSADRGGTDTQYF
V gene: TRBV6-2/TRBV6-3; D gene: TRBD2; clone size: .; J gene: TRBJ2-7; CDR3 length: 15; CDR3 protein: CASSLLAGGRLEQYF
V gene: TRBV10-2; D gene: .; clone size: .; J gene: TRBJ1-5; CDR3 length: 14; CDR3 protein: CASSGQGTYQPQHF